This TCR beta chain was identified in a study of blood T cell repertoires in COVID-19. As for the study in general: Samples came from the United States, Italy and Spain, spanning acute and convalescent COVID-19. Sources were T cells, B-cell-depleted T cells, or PBMCs; the material itself was cDNA or gDNA.

Per the original methods: It was from reference gene primer amplification that nucleated cell counts were estimated. Using immunoSEQ multiplex PCR, the repertoire was profiled, and TCRdb retains in-frame clones only, with some absent. From that table come the V and J calls and clone size; the DNA was used to work out D and trimming. The sample has some 80,000 clones, around nine tenths seen once. The receptor's source is a human donor in a cohort sampled during active COVID-19. Sequences were obtained from peripheral blood.

CDR3 in DNA: TGTGCCAGCCTGTCGCGCGCATCGGGGAAGAGCACTGAAGCTTTCTTT. Its protein is CASLSRASGKSTEAFF. The genes are TRBV5-6 and TRBJ1-1; D ambiguous. CDR1 and CDR2 from the germline V gene are SGHDT and YYEEEE. The CDR3 runs to 16 residues. The V gene lost 7 bases and the J gene lost 4 bases, with 23 bases spanning the gap.